The table lists the clone carrying this TCR beta chain with many counts. Antigen specificity is unknown. This sample was taken from a study of T cell repertoires in cytomegalovirus infection. The germline V gene encodes CDR1 MNHEY and CDR2 SVGAGI. V shed 2 bases, J shed 8 bases, and the junction held 10 bases outside the gene matches. The CDR3 contains 16 residues. TCRdb processed the reads anew with MiXCR; each CDR3 protein has one entry. The sample gives about 120,000 distinct CDR3 sequences, roughly a tenth of which show up once; roughly 29% is in the top ten. The sequence derives from a human donor in good health (CMV status not recorded). Some clones in this sample may be carry-over from other donors' samples. The sample taken for sequencing was PBMCs, sequenced either directly or after in vitro stimulation (not recorded which). The chain is built from TRBV6-5 and TRBJ2-3; 10 bases agree with TRBD2. The CDR3 sequence: CASSYASGRAMATQYF. DNA for the CDR3: TGTGCCAGCAGTTACGCAAGCGGGAGGGCTATGGCTACGCAGTATTTT.